This record looks at one T cell receptor beta chain sequence and its context. This record comes from a study of blood T cell repertoires in COVID-19. About the research overall: T cells, B-cell-depleted T cells, or PBMCs supplied cDNA or gDNA.

Enrolled through a virtual design, the participants were between roughly 18 and 100 years of age and came from under 25 US areas. Cohorts were based on clinical histories the participants reported. Authors' methods: It was from reference gene primer amplification that nucleated cell counts were estimated. Clones were read by immunoSEQ multiplex PCR, and TCRdb kept only the in-frame ones, dropping some. For V, J and clone size, that table is used; D and trimming come from the DNA. The repertoire consists of 200,000 to 250,000 clones, with 65% to 85% occurring once and the leading ten covering about 7%. Trimming pared 2 bases from V and 4 bases from J, leaving 18 bases between. There are 17 residues in the CDR3. Germline CDR1 SGHTS, CDR2 YDEGEE.

Sequencing was carried out using PBMCs or T cells enriched from blood (not recorded which). V is TRBV5-8 and J is TRBJ1-4, with a possible D match to TRBD1 (5 bases). This receptor was identified in a woman in her thirties or forties with acute COVID-19. As DNA, the CDR3 is TGTGCCAGCAGCTTTCACAGGATTTGGTTCCATAATGAAAAACTGTTTTTT. This encodes CASSFHRIWFHNEKLFF.